The clone carrying this T cell receptor (beta chain) was seen ten or more times. The authors amplified TCR beta CDR3 regions from RNA transcripts. First-round RT-PCR relied on HTBI primers, and a second-round multiplex PCR came next. TCRdb ran MiXCR on the multiplex PCR reads and lists one entry per CDR3 protein. The table has about half a million distinct CDR3 sequences, about 15% seen once. V trimming: 10 bases; J trimming: 3 bases; junction bases outside the gene matches: 11. Germline CDR1 SNHLY, CDR2 FYNNEI. The CDR3 loop spans 14 amino acids. The data are from a study of Graves' ophthalmopathy and Graves' hyperthyroidism. For the study at large: There was a collection of peripheral blood at initial diagnosis, before any treatment.

Specimen: blood. The TCR sequence derives from a woman in her twenties or thirties with Graves' ophthalmopathy. This chain joins TRBV2 and TRBJ2-5; 7 bases are shared with TRBD2. The CDR3 DNA reads as TGTGCCAAAGCTGGGGAGGGCGGTGAAGAGACCCAGTACTTC. Translated: CAKAGEGGEETQYF.